Listed below are T cell receptor beta chains from one sample, sequenced in a study of cytomegalovirus exposure and HLA in healthy donors. Assay: immunoSEQ multiplex PCR; the TCRdb copy retains only in-frame clones and omits some. The sample lists around 99,000 clones, roughly 76% occurring once. The sample comprised PBMCs. All receptors come from a woman between 45 and 60 years old in good health and CMV-seropositive. Each CDR3 is given with its conserved first and last residue.

CDR3: CASSWGQVTYEQYF
J: TRBJ2-7
length: 14
V: TRBV5-5

CDR3: CASSFQGGANVLTF
J: TRBJ2-6
length: 14
V: TRBV7-2

CDR3: CASSTSKEASTDTQYF
J: TRBJ2-3
length: 16
V: TRBV7-6

CDR3: CASSLGTGYEQYF
J: TRBJ2-7
length: 13
V: TRBV5-1

CDR3: CASSPGDFSTDTQYF
J: TRBJ2-3
length: 15
V: TRBV7-9

CDR3: CASSGTSGGARDTQYF
J: TRBJ2-3
length: 16
V: TRBV21-1

CDR3: CASSTSGSGRSSTF
J: TRBJ1-2
length: 14
V: TRBV5-4

CDR3: CASSPVGGAAGELFF
J: TRBJ2-2
length: 15
V: TRBV13

CDR3: CSSSPQQGAGNQPQHF
J: TRBJ1-5
length: 16
V: TRBV7-9

CDR3: CASSPLAGGATDTQYF
J: TRBJ2-3
length: 16
V: TRBV14

CDR3: CASSPGAGFTDTQYF
J: TRBJ2-3
length: 15
V: TRBV27

CDR3: CASSRQGMAGELFF
J: TRBJ2-2
length: 14
V: TRBV2

CDR3: CASSRETSSYEQYF
J: TRBJ2-7
length: 14
V: TRBV18

CDR3: CASSWGTHYEQYF
J: TRBJ2-7
length: 13
V: TRBV13

CDR3: CASSGDPGAFVADTQYF
J: TRBJ2-3
length: 17
V: TRBV9

CDR3: CASSRDRARNADTQYF
J: TRBJ2-3
length: 16
V: TRBV2

CDR3: CASSWTDNEQFF
J: TRBJ2-1
length: 12
V: TRBV5-5

CDR3: CAGWEGGVYEQYF
J: TRBJ2-7
length: 13
V: TRBV6-1

CDR3: CASSLPLGGRKDETQYF
J: TRBJ2-5
length: 17
V: TRBV7-2

CDR3: CASSLVGTDETQYF
J: TRBJ2-5
length: 14
V: TRBV7-8

CDR3: CSVVYGSNEKLFF
J: TRBJ1-4
length: 13
V: TRBV29-1

CDR3: CASSPFGTGTMYF
J: TRBJ2-4
length: 13
V: TRBV6-5

CDR3: CASSLVPGYNEQFF
J: TRBJ2-1
length: 14
V: TRBV11-2

CDR3: CASPGLAGSYNEQFF
J: TRBJ2-1
length: 15
V: TRBV2

CDR3: CASSLGVEGEGTTEAFF
J: TRBJ1-1
length: 17
V: TRBV5-6

CDR3: CASSSGVQGGETQYF
J: TRBJ2-5
length: 15
V: TRBV5-1

CDR3: CASSLWGSKTHQTGANVLTF
J: TRBJ2-6
length: 20
V: TRBV5-1

CDR3: CASSSQTGPNEKLFF
J: TRBJ1-4
length: 15
V: TRBV7-2

CDR3: CASSRLENYEQFF
J: TRBJ2-1
length: 13
V: TRBV18

CDR3: CASSFTSAKNSQYF
J: TRBJ2-4
length: 14
V: TRBV5-5

CDR3: CASRGQGYNQPQHF
J: TRBJ1-5
length: 14
V: TRBV2

CDR3: CASSFVRGSGNTIYF
J: TRBJ1-3
length: 15
V: TRBV7-9

CDR3: CASSLAGVHTDTQYF
J: TRBJ2-3
length: 15
V: TRBV7-2

CDR3: CASSIGLAGDNEQFF
J: TRBJ2-1
length: 15
V: TRBV19

CDR3: CASSPRQGAREQYF
J: TRBJ2-7
length: 14
V: TRBV7-9

CDR3: CASSATSGGYNEQFF
J: TRBJ2-1
length: 15
V: TRBV5-4

CDR3: CASSQDPLAGTSYEQYF
J: TRBJ2-7
length: 17
V: TRBV4-2

CDR3: CASTRGTGELFF
J: TRBJ2-2
length: 12
V: TRBV14

CDR3: CASSLGLAVYEQYF
J: TRBJ2-7
length: 14
V: TRBV5-1

CDR3: CASSLGTSTDTQYF
J: TRBJ2-3
length: 14
V: TRBV11-2

CDR3: CASSLSDRGPYEQYF
J: TRBJ2-7
length: 15
V: TRBV7-2

CDR3: CASSPGLARGGEQYF
J: TRBJ2-5
length: 15
V: TRBV13

CDR3: CASTTGASTEAFF
J: TRBJ1-1
length: 13
V: TRBV18

CDR3: CASSEQGGGQPQHF
J: TRBJ1-5
length: 14
V: TRBV6-1

CDR3: CASSSGTSGPQETQYF
J: TRBJ2-5
length: 16
V: TRBV11-3

CDR3: CASSVGTGDGETQYF
J: TRBJ2-5
length: 15
V: TRBV9

CDR3: CASSYSQENYGYTF
J: TRBJ1-2
length: 14
V: TRBV6-5

CDR3: CASSLEVAAIEMPQHF
J: TRBJ1-5
length: 16
V: TRBV7-8

CDR3: CASSQEEVNNEQFF
J: TRBJ2-1
length: 14
V: TRBV4-3

CDR3: CASSLGQGAREQYF
J: TRBJ2-7
length: 14
V: TRBV13

CDR3: CASSETSYEQYF
J: TRBJ2-7
length: 12
V: TRBV6-1

CDR3: CASSNGQGGNQPQHF
J: TRBJ1-5
length: 15
V: TRBV6-6

CDR3: CASSLLQGEHYGYTF
J: TRBJ1-2
length: 15
V: TRBV5-6